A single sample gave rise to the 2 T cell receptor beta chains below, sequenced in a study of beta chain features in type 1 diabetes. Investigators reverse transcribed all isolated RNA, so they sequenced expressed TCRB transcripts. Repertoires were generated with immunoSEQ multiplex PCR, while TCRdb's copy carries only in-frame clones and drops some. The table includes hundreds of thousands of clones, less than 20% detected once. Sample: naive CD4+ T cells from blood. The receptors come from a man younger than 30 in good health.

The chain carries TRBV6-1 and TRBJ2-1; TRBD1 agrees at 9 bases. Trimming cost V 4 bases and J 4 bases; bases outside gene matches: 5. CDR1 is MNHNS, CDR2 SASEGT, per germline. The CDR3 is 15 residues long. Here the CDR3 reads CASSAGTGPYNEQFF. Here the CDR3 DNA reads TGTGCCAGCAGTGCTGGGACAGGGCCTTACAATGAGCAGTTCTTC.

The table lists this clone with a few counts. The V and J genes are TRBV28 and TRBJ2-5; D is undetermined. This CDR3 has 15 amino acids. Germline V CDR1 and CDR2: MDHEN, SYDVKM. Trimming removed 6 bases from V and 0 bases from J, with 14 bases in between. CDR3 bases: TGTGCCAGCAGCCCGATGGCCGGGTACCAAGAGACCCAGTACTTC. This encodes CASSPMAGYQETQYF.